The 15 T cell receptor beta chains below were found in one sample sequenced in a study of siplizumab effects on memory and regulatory T cells. Profiling relied on immunoSEQ multiplex PCR, and the TCRdb table lists in-frame clones only, not all of them. The repertoire holds 100,000 or so clones, with approximately 94% as singletons. The sequenced sample was Tregs sorted from blood. Receptor source: a human donor in good health.

The chain recombines TRBV30 with TRBJ2-1; tentatively, D is TRBD2 (6 bases). CDR3 length: 14 amino acids. CDR1 and CDR2 from the germline V gene are GTSNPN and SVGIG (reference sequence). V lost 2 bases to trimming and J lost 0 bases, with 8 bases between them. The CDR3 is CAWSRGSSYNEQFF. The CDR3 DNA is TGTGCCTGGAGTCGGGGGAGCTCCTACAATGAGCAGTTCTTC.

The chain combines TRBV4-1 with TRBJ1-1; tentatively, D is TRBD1 (5 bases). The CDR3 totals 15 residues. Germline V CDR1 and CDR2: MGHRA, YSYEKL. Trimming left V 1 base short and J 0 bases short, with 9 bases between. Here the CDR3 reads CASSQGGWLNTEAFF. The CDR3 DNA sequence: TGCGCCAGCAGCCAAGGGGGGTGGTTGAACACTGAAGCTTTCTTT.

This chain links TRBV2 with TRBJ1-5; no clear D. CDR3 size: 15 residues. Germline V gives CDR1 SNHLY, CDR2 FYNNEI. V shed 3 bases and J shed 0 bases, with 9 bases lying between them. This CDR3 is CASSDTVYSNQPQHF. CDR3 DNA sequence: TGTGCCAGCAGTGATACGGTTTATAGCAATCAGCCCCAGCATTTT.

This sequence joins TRBV6-5 and TRBJ1-1, with D perhaps TRBD1 (6 bases). This CDR3 has 13 amino acids. The V gene's germline CDR1 is MNHEY and CDR2 SVGAGI. The V and J ends lost 6 bases and 11 bases respectively, with 19 bases between them. CDR3 sequence reads: CASRRGAGVMAFF. The CDR3 coding sequence is TGTGCCAGCAGACGAGGGGCAGGGGTTATGGCTTTCTTT.

The table lists this clone with a count of one. The chain has TRBV5-1 and TRBJ1-1, with a weak D call TRBD1 (5 bases). This CDR3 comprises 16 residues. V lost 1 base, J lost 0 bases, and 13 bases lay in between. Per germline, CDR1 SGHRS and CDR2 YFSETQ. The CDR3 bases are TGCGCCAGCAGCTTGTTACAGGCAGCCATGAACACTGAAGCTTTCTTT. Encoded protein: CASSLLQAAMNTEAFF. The full variable domain, its missing parts supplied by reference TRBV5-1 and TRBJ1-1, is KAGVTQTPRYLIKTRGQQVTLSCSPISGHRSVSWYQQTPGQGLQFLFEYFSETQRNKGNFPGRFSGRQFSNSRSEMNVSTLELGDSALYLCASSLLQAAMNTEAFFGQGTRLTVV.

The J gene is TRBJ1-1, the V gene TRBV4-1; no reliable D call. The V end lost 2 bases, the J end lost 4 bases, and 14 bases lay between the germline ends. Per germline, CDR1 MGHRA and CDR2 YSYEKL. The CDR3 loop spans 15 amino acids. CDR3 loop: CASSQPGRRITEAFF. The CDR3 DNA follows: TGCGCCAGCAGCCAACCCGGGAGGAGGATCACTGAAGCTTTCTTT.

This clone showed up just once. The gene calls are TRBV5-4 and TRBJ1-2; D possibly corresponds to TRBD1 (5 bases). CDR3 length equals 15 residues. Germline V lookup: CDR1 SGHNT, CDR2 YYREEE (reference sequence). The V gene lost 1 base and the J gene lost 1 base, with 11 bases spanning the gap. CDR3: CASSLIDRFNYGYTF. The CDR3 bases are TGTGCCAGCAGCTTGATCGACAGATTTAACTATGGCTACACCTTC.

The chain carries TRBV6-5 and TRBJ2-7; 8 bases align to TRBD1. The V and J ends lost 6 bases and 3 bases, in that order; junction bases with no gene match: 10. There are 15 residues in the CDR3. Germline V lookup: CDR1 MNHEY, CDR2 SVGAGI. The CDR3 DNA reads as TGTGCCAGCAGCCGTCCCGGGACAGGTGTCTACGAGCAGTACTTC. The encoded protein is CASSRPGTGVYEQYF.

The chain combines TRBV6-6 with TRBJ2-3, with D perhaps TRBD1 (6 bases). The CDR3 has 13 residues. The germline V gene has CDR1 MNHNY and CDR2 SVGAGI (reference sequence). Trimming cost V 6 bases and J 3 bases, with 10 bases left between them. This CDR3 reads CASSLGQTDTQYF. The DNA for the CDR3 is TGTGCCAGCAGCCTAGGACAGACAGATACGCAGTATTTT.

V gene TRBV5-1 combines with J gene TRBJ2-7; no clear D gene. With 7 bases removed from V and 6 bases from J, the gap between germline ends came to 8 bases. This CDR3 is 10 amino acids long. From germline, CDR1 is SGHRS and CDR2 YFSETQ. The chain's CDR3 is CASHVREQYF. Here the CDR3 DNA reads TGCGCCAGCCATGTCCGCGAGCAGTACTTC.

The chain is built from TRBV7-2 and TRBJ2-5; the D is unclear. The CDR3 is 15 residues long. The germline V and J ends were trimmed by 4 bases and 4 bases, with 16 bases remaining between them. CDR1 is SGHTA, CDR2 FQGNSA, per germline. For the CDR3, the DNA is TGTGCCAGCAGCTCCATTCTGGGCGGATTAGAGACCCAGTACTTC. Amino acid sequence: CASSSILGGLETQYF.

This clone was seen a single time. The J gene is TRBJ1-1, the V gene TRBV5-1; 7 bases line up with TRBD1. J gave up 1 base and V 5 bases, and 8 bases lay outside the gene matches. This CDR3 contains 15 residues. The germline CDR1 and CDR2 sequences are SGHRS and YFSETQ. CDR3 bases: TGCGCCAGCAGTTATAGGGGGCTGGGGAACACTGAAGCTTTCTTT. Translation: CASSYRGLGNTEAFF.

V usage is TRBV2 and J usage is TRBJ2-1, with D tentatively TRBD2 (6 bases). V lost 4 bases, J lost 9 bases, and 19 bases lay in between. Germline V lookup: CDR1 SNHLY, CDR2 FYNNEI. CDR3 length equals 15 residues. CDR3 protein: CASSGAGIYSREQFF. CDR3 nucleotide sequence: TGTGCCAGCAGTGGGGCGGGAATCTACTCGCGTGAGCAGTTCTTC.

This clone was observed a few times. This chain uses TRBV15 with TRBJ2-6; no firm D call. The CDR3 runs to 14 residues. Germline V gives CDR1 LNHNV, CDR2 YYDKDF (reference sequence). V lost 5 bases and J 2 bases, leaving 7 bases between the germline ends. DNA for the CDR3: TGTGCCACCAGCTCCCTACCTGGGGCCAACGTCCTGACTTTC. Amino acid sequence: CATSSLPGANVLTF.

CDR3 nucleotide sequence: TGCGCCAGCGGGGCTGTGAATGGGCCCGGGGATAAGCAGTACTTC. It is translated as CASGAVNGPGDKQYF. The chain joins TRBV5-1 to TRBJ2-7, with D perhaps given as TRBD1 or TRBD2 (5 bases each). CDR1 and CDR2 (germline): SGHRS, YFSETQ. The CDR3 extends over 15 amino acids. The V end was cut by 7 bases, the J end by 8 bases, with 25 bases between.